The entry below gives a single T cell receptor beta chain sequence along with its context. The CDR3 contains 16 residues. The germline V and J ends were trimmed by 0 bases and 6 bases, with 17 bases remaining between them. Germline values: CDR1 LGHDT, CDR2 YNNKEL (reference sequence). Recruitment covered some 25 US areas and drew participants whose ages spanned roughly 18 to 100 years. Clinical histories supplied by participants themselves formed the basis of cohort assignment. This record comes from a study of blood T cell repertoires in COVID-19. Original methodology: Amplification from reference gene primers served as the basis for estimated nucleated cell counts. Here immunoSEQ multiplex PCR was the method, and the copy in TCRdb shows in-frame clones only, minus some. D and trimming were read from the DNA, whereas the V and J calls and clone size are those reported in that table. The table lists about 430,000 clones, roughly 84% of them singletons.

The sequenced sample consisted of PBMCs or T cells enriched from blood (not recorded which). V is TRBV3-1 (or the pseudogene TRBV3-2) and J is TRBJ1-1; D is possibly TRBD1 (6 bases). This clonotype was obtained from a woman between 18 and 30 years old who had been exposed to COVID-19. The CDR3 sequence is CASSQDFSGTPPEAFF. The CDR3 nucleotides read TGTGCCAGCAGCCAAGATTTTTCCGGGACACCGCCTGAAGCTTTCTTT.